A single sample is the source of the 27 T cell receptor beta chains below, sequenced in a study of T cell clonotyping in hematopoietic cell transplantation. TCRdb's copy holds only in-frame clones and misses some; the assay was immunoSEQ multiplex PCR. The table lists around 19,000 clones, approximately 80% of them singletons. Time point defined: recipient sample about 28 days before transplant, after cytoreduction. The sample here was peripheral blood mononuclear cells, taken before stem cell transplant. These receptors were collected from a man aged 55-75 years with acute myeloid leukemia. Some clones in this sample may be carry-over from other donors' samples.

The rearrangement joins TRBV20-1 to TRBJ1-5, with D unclear. This CDR3 spans 11 amino acids. Germline V lookup: CDR1 DFQATT, CDR2 SNEGSKA (reference sequence). The germline V and J ends were trimmed by 5 bases and 6 bases, with 8 bases remaining between them. DNA of the CDR3: TGCAGTGCTGGACCCCCTCAGCCCCAGCATTTT. It specifies CSAGPPQPQHF.

The chain couples TRBV5-1 to TRBJ1-1, with D unresolved. This CDR3 has 15 residues. The V end was cut by 0 bases, the J end by 2 bases, with 11 bases between. CDR1 is SGHRS, CDR2 YFSETQ, per germline. The CDR3 nucleotides read TGCGCCAGCAGCTTGGGGACCGTTGGAAACACTGAAGCTTTCTTT. Protein sequence: CASSLGTVGNTEAFF.

The chain combines TRBV7-9 with TRBJ1-2; D might be TRBD1 (5 bases). Trimming shortened V by 5 bases and J by 6 bases, and 13 bases separated the two germline ends. The CDR3 sequence is 13 residues long. Germline-derived CDR1 and CDR2 are SEHNR and FQNEAQ (reference sequence). This CDR3 reads CASSPRDSHGYTF. CDR3 coding DNA: TGTGCCAGCAGCCCCCGGGACTCCCATGGCTACACCTTC.

CDR3: CASRETGYSYEQYF. CDR3 in DNA: TGTGCCAGCAGAGAGACAGGGTACTCCTACGAGCAGTACTTC. The V and J genes are TRBV6-5 and TRBJ2-7, with TRBD1 matching over 7 bases. V trimming: 6 bases; J trimming: 0 bases; junction bases outside the gene matches: 5. The germline V gene has CDR1 MNHEY and CDR2 SVGAGI. The CDR3 has 14 amino acids.

The genes are TRBV6-5 and TRBJ2-7; D is uncertain. Trimming took off 2 bases at V and 5 bases at J, with 7 bases between the two ends. This CDR3 has 12 amino acids. CDR1 is MNHEY, CDR2 SVGAGI, per germline. The CDR3 coding sequence is TGTGCCAGCAGTTACACCGGAAACGAGCAGTACTTC. It translates to CASSYTGNEQYF.

This clone was picked up a small number of times. The V gene is TRBV7-8, the J gene TRBJ1-2; D is ambiguous. The germline V and J ends were trimmed by 0 bases and 4 bases, with 30 bases remaining between them. There are 21 residues in the CDR3. Germline loops: CDR1 SGHVS, CDR2 FQNEAQ. The CDR3 DNA sequence: TGTGCCAGCAGCTTAGCGGCTTCCCCGGCAGGCCGTTATGAAACCGGCTATGGCTACACCTTC. Its protein is CASSLAASPAGRYETGYGYTF.

This clone was counted once. The chain uses TRBV6-1 and TRBJ1-5, with D perhaps matching TRBD1 (5 bases). The CDR3 covers 14 residues. The germline V gene encodes CDR1 MNHNS and CDR2 SASEGT. The V and J ends lost 3 bases and 4 bases respectively, with 10 bases between them. The CDR3 protein is CASSDQGTNQPQHF. For the CDR3, the DNA is TGTGCCAGCAGTGACCAGGGAACTAATCAGCCCCAGCATTTT.

The chain joins TRBV2 to TRBJ1-6, with a possible D match to TRBD1 (5 bases). The CDR3 sequence is 13 residues long. Germline lookup yields CDR1 SNHLY and CDR2 FYNNEI. Trimming stripped 6 bases from V and 7 bases from J, with 10 bases between. CDR3 nucleotides: TGTGCCAGCAGAACGACAGCCAATTCACCCCTCCACTTT. It encodes CASRTTANSPLHF.

This clone has more than one count but fewer than ten. V and J are TRBV4-3 and TRBJ1-2; no definite D call. Germline CDR1 reads LGHNA; CDR2 reads YSLEER. The CDR3 has 14 residues. V was pared by 1 base and J by 3 bases, with 9 bases between. CDR3 sequence: CASSQGHHDYGYTF. The CDR3 nucleotides are TGCGCCAGCAGCCAAGGACACCACGACTATGGCTACACCTTC.

The CDR3 DNA sequence: TGTGCCAGCAGCTTAGACGGGACCCAGTACTTC. Translated: CASSLDGTQYF. The chain is built from TRBV11-1 and TRBJ2-5; D is undetermined. Per the germline V gene, CDR1 is SGHAT and CDR2 is FQDESV (reference sequence). The CDR3 has 11 amino acids. The V end was cut by 1 base, the J end by 7 bases, with 4 bases between.

This rearrangement joins TRBV7-2 to TRBJ1-5; D might be TRBD1 (6 bases). Trimming removed 7 bases from V and 2 bases from J, with 18 bases in between. CDR1 SGHTA and CDR2 FQGNSA come from the germline V gene. This CDR3 region has 16 residues. DNA for the CDR3: TGTGCCAGCAACCTTAACCCAGGGGTAGGCAATCAGCCCCAGCATTTT. Encoded protein: CASNLNPGVGNQPQHF.

This clone was detected only a few times. The chain recombines TRBV9 with TRBJ2-5; TRBD2 agrees at 12 bases. Trimming at V came to 4 bases and at J to 5 bases, leaving 21 bases not matched to a gene. This CDR3 region has 20 residues. From germline, CDR1 is SGDLS and CDR2 YYNGEE. The CDR3, as DNA: TGTGCCAGCAGCTCCCCACAAGGGCTAGCGGGGGGGCCTGCGGGGGAGACCCAGTACTTC. Translating it yields CASSSPQGLAGGPAGETQYF.

V gene TRBV7-9 combines with J gene TRBJ2-3; D call uncertain. Deletions cut 3 bases from V and 2 bases from J, with 12 bases between. CDR3 length: 15 residues. In germline, CDR1 is SEHNR, CDR2 FQNEAQ (reference sequence). The CDR3 DNA reads as TGTGCCAGCAGCTTGTCAGGAGAGCTCACAGATACGCAGTATTTT. Amino acid sequence: CASSLSGELTDTQYF.

CDR3 sequence reads: CASSQELRGGDEQYF. CDR3 in DNA: TGCGCCAGCAGCCAAGAACTCAGGGGAGGTGACGAGCAGTACTTC. The chain couples TRBV4-1 to TRBJ2-7, with D perhaps assigned TRBD1 or TRBD2 (6 bases each). This CDR3 spans 15 amino acids. Germline CDR1 MGHRA, CDR2 YSYEKL. V was trimmed by 0 bases and J by 5 bases, leaving 14 bases between them.

V gene TRBV9 combines with J gene TRBJ2-3; 7 bases match TRBD2. Trimming took 4 bases from V and 5 from J; bases not matched to a gene: 16. The CDR3 runs to 17 residues. From germline, CDR1 is SGDLS and CDR2 YYNGEE. Written as DNA, the CDR3 is TGTGCCAGCAGCTCTCCGGGGGGAATCGTTCGGGGAGATACGCAGTATTTT. Translated: CASSSPGGIVRGDTQYF.

This chain uses TRBV27 with TRBJ1-1, with D perhaps TRBD1 (6 bases). Trimming stripped 1 base from V and 1 base from J, with 7 bases between. Germline CDR1 reads MNHEY; CDR2 reads SMNVEV (reference sequence). This CDR3 region has 14 residues. In nucleotides, the CDR3 is TGTGCCAGCAGTTTATACAGGGCGAACACTGAAGCTTTCTTT. Its protein is CASSLYRANTEAFF.

The rearrangement uses TRBV9 and TRBJ1-1; D not certain. Trimming cost V 3 bases and J 3 bases, with 12 bases left between them. Germline assignment: CDR1 SGDLS and CDR2 YYNGEE. The CDR3 runs 14 residues. The CDR3 DNA sequence: TGTGCCAGCAGCGCCCAAGTTCGAGACACTGAAGCTTTCTTT. Translated: CASSAQVRDTEAFF.

The V and J genes are TRBV11-3 and TRBJ2-1; D is perhaps TRBD2 (6 bases). Germline V gene sequence: CDR1 SGHNT, CDR2 YENEEA. Between the trimmed V and J ends, which lost 5 bases and 13 bases, there was a span of 15 bases. The CDR3 is 12 residues long. The CDR3 sequence: CASSPPWGLQFF. CDR3 coding DNA: TGTGCCAGCAGCCCACCGTGGGGACTCCAGTTCTTC. Full variable domain (missing parts from reference TRBV11-3 and TRBJ2-1): EAGVVQSPRYKIIEKKQPVAFWCNPISGHNTLYWYLQNLGQGPELLIRYENEEAVDDSQLPKDRFSAERLKGVDSTLKIQPAELGDSAVYLCASSPPWGLQFFGPGTRLTVL.

The chain uses TRBV5-1 and TRBJ2-1; tentatively, D is TRBD2 (6 bases). The CDR3 runs 14 residues. Germline V CDR1 and CDR2: SGHRS, YFSETQ. V lost 6 bases and J lost 8, with 18 bases in between. The CDR3 protein is CASTSGGAGDEQFF. For the CDR3, the DNA is TGCGCCAGCACCTCTGGCGGGGCCGGGGATGAGCAGTTCTTC.

The chain links TRBV4-3 to TRBJ2-7; 8 bases fit TRBD1. With V trimmed by 1 base and J by 4 bases, 6 bases remained unmatched. CDR1 LGHNA and CDR2 YSLEER come from the germline V gene. CDR3 size: 15 residues. CDR3 loop: CASSQGPGQVYEQYF. CDR3 bases: TGCGCCAGCAGCCAAGGGCCGGGACAGGTATACGAGCAGTACTTC.

The rearrangement links TRBV19 to TRBJ2-5; TRBD1 might be the D (5 bases). The CDR3 runs to 13 residues. V shed 5 bases and J shed 5 bases, with 12 bases lying between them. Germline V gives CDR1 LNHDA, CDR2 SQIVND (reference sequence). This CDR3 reads CASSPRVGETQYF. The CDR3 region has the DNA TGTGCCAGTAGTCCCAGGGTGGGGGAGACCCAGTACTTC.

The CDR3 reads CASSLGGSTEAFF. In nucleotides, the CDR3 is TGTGCCAGCAGCCTCGGGGGGAGCACTGAAGCTTTCTTT. The rearrangement uses TRBV7-2 and TRBJ1-1, with D perhaps matching TRBD1 (5 bases). The CDR3 totals 13 residues. V shed 5 bases and J shed 4 bases, with 11 bases lying between them. CDR1 and CDR2 from the germline V gene are SGHTA and FQGNSA.

The chain recombines TRBV13 with TRBJ2-3; 11 bases fit TRBD2. With 1 base clipped from V and 2 bases from J, the junction kept 2 bases outside the gene matches. Germline CDR1 and CDR2: PRHDT and FYEKMQ (reference sequence). The CDR3 loop spans 16 amino acids. The CDR3 here is CASSLVAGGVTDTQYF. As DNA, the CDR3 is TGTGCCAGCAGCTTAGTAGCGGGGGGGGTCACAGATACGCAGTATTTT.

The chain carries TRBV19 and TRBJ2-1; 8 positions agree with TRBD2. The CDR3 runs to 16 residues. The J segment lost 10 bases and the V segment lost 6 bases, leaving 17 bases of the junction unmatched. Looked up from germline, CDR1 is LNHDA and CDR2 is SQIVND (reference sequence). The CDR3 nucleotides are TGTGCCAGTAGGGAACTCGGGGGGGCACGGGACCGGGAGCAGTTCTTC. Translation gives CASRELGGARDREQFF.

The DNA of the CDR3 is TGTGCCAGCAGCTTACAGGGGGCGCAGACTGAAGCTTTCTTT. Translated: CASSLQGAQTEAFF. J is TRBJ1-1 and V is TRBV7-3, with TRBD1 matching 8 bases. CDR1 is SGHTA and CDR2 is FQGTGA in the germline V gene. V was pared by 2 bases and J by 5 bases, with 4 bases of the junction left unmatched. The CDR3 has 14 residues.

The chain has TRBV19 and TRBJ1-2; D not resolved. From germline, CDR1 is LNHDA and CDR2 SQIVND (reference sequence). CDR3 size: 16 residues. V lost 5 bases and J 2 bases, leaving 18 bases between the germline ends. In DNA, the CDR3 is TGTGCCAGTAGTTCACTCAAGTCTGCCCAAAACTATGGCTACACCTTC. Translated: CASSSLKSAQNYGYTF. Drawing the rest from reference TRBV19 and TRBJ1-2, the complete variable domain is DGGITQSPKYLFRKEGQNVTLSCEQNLNHDAMYWYRQDPGQGLRLIYYSQIVNDFQKGDIAEGYSVSREKKESFPLTVTSAQKNPTAFYLCASSSLKSAQNYGYTFGSGTRLTVV.

V gene TRBV4-3 combines with J gene TRBJ2-3; 10 nucleotides line up with TRBD2. The CDR3 has 18 residues. V shed 0 bases, J shed 4 bases, and the junction held 10 bases outside the gene matches. The germline V gene has CDR1 LGHNA and CDR2 YSLEER. The chain's CDR3 is CASSQEPQLAGRADTQYF. The DNA for the CDR3 is TGCGCCAGCAGCCAAGAACCCCAACTAGCGGGGAGGGCAGATACGCAGTATTTT.